This T cell receptor (beta chain) appears in the sequencing data of a study of human T cells and chemical hapten exposure listed by TCRdb under 2021. Broadly, across the study: For sensitization, 2% DPC in acetone was applied to an approximately 2 cm by approximately 2 cm area of upper inner arm skin. Patients additionally received weekly therapeutic DPC doses to the scalp throughout the approximately 24-week study period. Patch testing on the upper back used Finn chambers containing 0.01% DPC, with scoring done after 6 days according to International Contact Dermatitis Research Group standards. The mostly female patient cohort included alopecia areata with under or over 50% scalp involvement, alopecia totalis and alopecia universalis. Libraries were pooled for sequencing, and variation in per-sample TCR yields was attributed mainly to small differences in library volumes within the pool. The study tracked peripheral blood TCR repertoire changes in vivo during primary and secondary sensitization to the hapten diphenylcyclopropenone (DPC) in alopecia patients. Patient blood was sampled pre-sensitization (week 0) and at 2, 6 and about 24 weeks after DPC sensitization. Blood for TCR sequencing was provided by twenty-nine alopecia patients at one to four time points (pre-sensitization, 2, 6 and 24 weeks). Broader findings and caveats from the paper: DPC sensitization did not change how many TCRs were above 1 in 1000 frequency, and no evidence was found of alterations in global repertoire structure. Because every patient had alopecia, a presumed autoimmune disease, the patients' immune response might differ from that of healthy individuals. Expanded TCRs formed significantly more large CDR3 similarity clusters than pre-sensitization or healthy control sets, consistent with antigen-driven responses. The number of PT1 expanded TCRs positively correlated with patch test score, significant at thresholds 8, 16 and 32 but not 4. After repeated subsampling, changes were observed in the strength of the expansion versus patch-test correlation and in the threshold at which the correlation became significant.

The germline V gene (reference sequence) specifies LNHNV as CDR1 and YYDKDF as CDR2. The CDR3 spans 14 residues, from the cysteine through the phenylalanine. Solely the CDR3 DNA is kept, with 42 bases framed from the first base. Ten or more counts support this clonotype. It lacks a known antigen. Mismatch with germline at one junction end may stem from a read error. Library construction relied on RACE. The instrument given in TCRdb is NextSeq 500. During library preparation, unique molecular identifiers were attached to individual cDNA molecules so that TCRs could be counted in a quantitative, reproducible way. Both TCR alpha and TCR beta chains were sequenced from each blood RNA sample. As for how the authors treated the data: Samples had a median of about 96,000 TCRs, with a range from roughly 23,224 to 700,000. The Decombinator software suite was used to annotate the V, J and CDR3 of the TCR reads. Every sample was subsampled to the same number of TCRs (28,000) for the PS versus PT1 abundance plots. Expanded TCRs were defined as absent before sensitization and observed at least eight times at the 2-week time point. TCRdb reanalyzed the raw reads on its own, using fastp at Q25 for trimming and MiXCR for clone calling, and kept in-frame beta chains. Merged by CDR3 protein, the rows form single entries marked with the most common genes and DNA. The V and J calls follow TCRdb's processing rather than the paper's. Present in this sample are more than 45,000 distinct CDR3 sequences, around 11% of which were seen just once. 2.4% of the sample is held by the ten biggest clonotypes.

This specimen's time point label, per the study, means: patch test 3, about 24 weeks after DPC sensitization. Taken with the paper, the label for treatment or condition translates to: therapeutic diphenylcyclopropenone sensitization with weekly scalp DPC. Blood at each patch-test visit was drawn before the patch test was applied. Patients were eligible if aged 18 to 70, diagnosed with alopecia and judged suitable for DPC therapy, and pregnant patients were excluded. Unfractionated whole blood was collected in Tempus Blood RNA tubes, and total RNA was extracted from that blood. The source was whole blood, collected in connection with sensitization to the hapten diphenylcyclopropenone (DPC). The sequence came from a man aged 25-45 years with alopecia areata. Some clones in this sample may be carry-over from other donors' samples. The rearrangement combines TRBV15 with TRBJ1-3; 7 nucleotides in the junction match TRBD1. The bases read TGTGCCACCAGCAGAGCAGGAGACAGGGAACCTCGGAATTTT. Its translation reads: CATSRAGDREPRNF.